Listed below are T cell receptor beta chains from one sample, sequenced in a study of T cell repertoires in cytomegalovirus infection. MiXCR, run by TCRdb on the reads, gives a single entry per CDR3 protein. The sample contains about 190,000 distinct CDR3 sequences, 8.5% to 10% of which appear only once. The sequenced sample consisted of PBMCs. All receptors come from a human donor in good health (CMV status not recorded). Some clones in this sample may be carry-over from other donors' samples. Each CDR3 is given with its conserved first and last residue. Each record gives: J gene, D gene, CDR3 length, V gene, clone size, CDR3 protein, CDR3 DNA. D genes are given only for firm matches. Clone size is not always given. Where it is, it says once, few, many or a class for expanded clones.

>TRBJ1-2|TRBD1|14|TRBV20-1|.
CSANSGGAGYGYTF
TGCAGTGCAAATTCAGGGGGCGCTGGCTATGGCTACACCTTC
>TRBJ2-6|.|17|TRBV28|many
CASSPRNSLVGANVLTF
TGTGCCAGCAGTCCCCGAAACAGTTTGGTGGGGGCCAACGTCCTGACTTTC
>TRBJ2-7|TRBD1|14|TRBV28|many
CASEFGTGQSEQYF
TGTGCCAGCGAATTTGGGACAGGGCAAAGCGAGCAGTACTTC
>TRBJ2-2|TRBD2|14|TRBV10-3|many
CAISSLAGAGELFF
TGTGCCATCAGCTCACTAGCGGGAGCCGGGGAGCTGTTTTTT
>TRBJ2-7|.|13|TRBV7-2|many
CASSLVVSYEQYF
TGTGCCAGCAGCCTAGTCGTTTCCTACGAGCAGTACTTC
>TRBJ1-2|TRBD1|15|TRBV20-1|few
CSARDITGANYGYTF
TGCAGTGCTAGAGATATCACAGGGGCTAACTATGGCTACACCTTC
>TRBJ2-2|TRBD2|16|TRBV7-2|many
CASSTRLAGVPGELFF
TGTGCCAGCAGCACGAGACTAGCGGGAGTCCCCGGGGAGCTGTTTTTT
>TRBJ2-4|TRBD1|18|TRBV28|many
CASRTPGTGILAKNIQYF
TGTGCCAGCAGAACCCCTGGGACAGGAATTTTAGCCAAAAACATTCAGTACTTC
>TRBJ1-5|.|16|TRBV7-2|many
CASSLGPSGAVLAQHF
TGTGCCAGCAGCCTGGGGCCTTCGGGGGCGGTTTTGGCCCAGCATTTT
>TRBJ2-1|TRBD1|15|TRBV14|few
CASSQDWDRVNEQFF
TGTGCCAGCAGCCAAGATTGGGACAGGGTTAATGAGCAGTTCTTC
>TRBJ2-1|.|15|TRBV29-1|many
CSVASPARGGNEQFF
TGCAGCGTTGCCTCCCCCGCCCGAGGGGGGAATGAGCAGTTCTTC
>TRBJ2-7|.|13|TRBV7-9|many
CASSFGERYEQYF
TGTGCCAGCAGCTTCGGTGAGCGCTACGAGCAGTACTTC
>TRBJ1-1|TRBD1|16|TRBV7-2|many
CASSSRGTEIYTEAFF
TGTGCCAGCAGCTCAAGGGGGACAGAGATTTACACTGAAGCTTTCTTT
>TRBJ2-3|TRBD2|13|TRBV20-1|.
CSAVSGNADTQYF
TGCAGTGCTGTAAGCGGGAATGCAGATACGCAGTATTTT
>TRBJ2-1|.|12|TRBV28|many
CASSLDSNEQFF
TGTGCCAGCAGCCTTGACAGCAATGAGCAGTTCTTC
>TRBJ2-1|TRBD1|15|TRBV7-2|many
CASSPGTGGYNEQFF
TGTGCCAGCAGCCCTGGGACAGGGGGGTACAATGAGCAGTTCTTC
>TRBJ2-5|TRBD1|15|TRBV7-2|many
CASSSLWGQQETQYF
TGTGCCAGCAGCTCCCTATGGGGACAGCAAGAGACCCAGTACTTC